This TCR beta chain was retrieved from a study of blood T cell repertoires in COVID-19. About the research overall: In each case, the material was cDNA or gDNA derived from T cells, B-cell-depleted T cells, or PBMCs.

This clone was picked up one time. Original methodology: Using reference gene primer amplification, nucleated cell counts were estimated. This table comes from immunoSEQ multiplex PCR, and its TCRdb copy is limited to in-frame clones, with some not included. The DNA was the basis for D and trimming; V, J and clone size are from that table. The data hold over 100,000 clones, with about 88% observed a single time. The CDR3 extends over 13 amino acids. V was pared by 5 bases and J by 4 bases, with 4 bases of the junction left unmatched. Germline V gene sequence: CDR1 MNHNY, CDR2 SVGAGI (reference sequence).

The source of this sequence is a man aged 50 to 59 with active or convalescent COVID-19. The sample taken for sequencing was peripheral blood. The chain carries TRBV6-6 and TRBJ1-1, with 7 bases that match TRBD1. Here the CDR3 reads CASSTQGFTEAFF. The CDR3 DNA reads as TGTGCCAGCAGTACACAGGGGTTCACTGAAGCTTTCTTT.